This TCR beta chain was profiled in a study of T cell changes during pregnancy in multiple sclerosis. V gave up 0 bases and J gave up 3 bases, with 6 bases separating them. The CDR3 contains 13 residues. The V gene's germline CDR1 is SGHRS and CDR2 YFSETQ. Only in-frame clones appear in the TCRdb table, and some are missing; sequencing was by immunoSEQ multiplex PCR. The sample comprises 70,000 to 75,000 clones, around 85% of which are singletons, and about 3% rests with the top ten. The source was peripheral blood, collected before pregnancy. The receptor was derived from a female donor with multiple sclerosis, enrolled in a pregnancy study. V and J are TRBV5-1 and TRBJ1-1, with D possibly matching TRBD1 (5 bases). The CDR3 DNA reads TGCGCCAGCAGCTTGGGGGGGGACACTGAAGCTTTCTTT. Its translation is CASSLGGDTEAFF.